This T cell receptor beta chain emerged from a study of blood T cells in healthy people across ages. About the research overall: About one barcoded beta molecule was captured per two T cells (by template switching). Study findings and constraints: Considered underestimates were the diversity estimates obtained from one million T cells.

This clonotype has a handful of counts. What it binds is unknown. This CDR3 spans 14 amino acids. Losses at the gene ends were 3 bases for V and 7 bases for J; bases not matched to a gene: 7. Through a sample-barcoded 5' primer and a J-beta primer mix, a second PCR was run for roughly 7 to 12 cycles. A 12-random-nucleotide template-switch adaptor tagged each cDNA molecule. TCRdb re-analysed the 5' RACE reads in MiXCR, keeping a single row per CDR3 protein. This table has about 900,000 distinct CDR3 sequences, about 44% appearing once. Every donor contributed roughly 10 milliliters of peripheral blood by blood draw.

The receptor's source is a man aged 30 to 45 in good health. Sequencing used blood. The chain carries TRBV12-3 or TRBV12-4 and TRBJ2-5; 8 bases are a match to TRBD2. The CDR3 DNA sequence: TGTGCCAGCAGTTTGGGGACTAGTAGGGGGACCCAGTACTTC. Protein product: CASSLGTSRGTQYF.